These 30 T cell receptor beta chains were all obtained from the same sample, sequenced in a study of blood T cell repertoires in COVID-19. TCRdb's copy holds only in-frame clones and misses some; the assay was immunoSEQ multiplex PCR. Here the sample spans roughly 280,000 clones, approximately 89% being singletons. Input material: peripheral blood. The receptors originated from a man in his forties with active or convalescent COVID-19.

V is TRBV7-2 and J is TRBJ2-2, with unresolved D. The last part of the DNA fits TRBJ1-3 better; the J call may be wrong. The CDR3 has 14 residues. Germline V lookup: CDR1 SGHTA, CDR2 FQGNSA. CDR3 residues: CASSEAFSGNTIYF. CDR3 bases: TGTGCCAGCAGCGAGGCATTCTCTGGAAACACCATATATTTT.

The V and J genes are TRBV4-1 and TRBJ2-3; the D gene is possibly TRBD2 (5 bases). Per the germline V gene, CDR1 is MGHRA and CDR2 is YSYEKL. The V gene lost 0 bases and the J gene lost 5 bases, with 9 bases spanning the gap. The CDR3 is 14 amino acids. The CDR3 nucleotides are TGCGCCAGCAGCCAAGATCACCGGGGAGATACGCAGTATTTT. The encoded protein is CASSQDHRGDTQYF.

This chain connects TRBV4-2 to TRBJ2-1, with TRBD2 identical over 7 bases. Trimming took 3 bases from V and 15 from J; bases not matched to a gene: 8. This CDR3 has 12 amino acids. The germline gives CDR1 LGHNA, CDR2 YNFKEQ. The CDR3 DNA reads as TGTGCCAGCAGCCAGCGGGAGACTAGTATGTTCTTC. Its protein product is CASSQRETSMFF.

This rearrangement joins TRBV9 to TRBJ1-5, with D perhaps TRBD1 (6 bases). The CDR3 is 14 amino acids. Per germline, CDR1 SGDLS and CDR2 YYNGEE. V lost 3 bases and J 7 bases, leaving 14 bases between the germline ends. The CDR3 bases are TGTGCCAGCAGCGAGGGGGGGGCAGGGCAGCCCCAGCATTTT. Translating gives CASSEGGAGQPQHF.

The rearrangement uses TRBV5-1 and TRBJ1-2, with 8 bases identical to TRBD1. J lost 6 bases, V lost 0 bases, and 1 base had no gene match. In germline, CDR1 is SGHRS, CDR2 YFSETQ. This CDR3 comprises 13 residues. This CDR3 is CASSLDRGDGYTF. DNA of the CDR3: TGCGCCAGCAGCTTGGACAGGGGGGATGGCTACACCTTC.

The rearrangement links TRBV7-9 to TRBJ1-1; D not resolved. In germline, CDR1 is SEHNR, CDR2 FQNEAQ (reference sequence). V shed 2 bases and J shed 5 bases, with 9 bases lying between them. This CDR3 has 13 residues. CDR3 loop: CASSLKRETEAFF. The CDR3 DNA is TGTGCCAGCAGCTTAAAGAGGGAAACTGAAGCTTTCTTT.

The rearrangement uses TRBV15 and TRBJ2-6; D unclear. Trimming shortened V by 0 bases and J by 4 bases, and 7 bases separated the two germline ends. In germline, CDR1 is LNHNV, CDR2 YYDKDF (reference sequence). CDR3 size: 15 residues. CDR3 region: CATSRDLSGANVLTF. DNA of the CDR3: TGTGCCACCAGCAGAGATTTATCCGGGGCCAACGTCCTGACTTTC. Full variable domain (outside the CDR3, taken from reference TRBV15 and TRBJ2-6): DAMVIQNPRYQVTQFGKPVTLSCSQTLNHNVMYWYQQKSSQAPKLLFHYYDKDFNNEADTPDNFQSRRPNTSFCFLDIRSPGLGDTAMYLCATSRDLSGANVLTFGAGSRLTVL.

This clone was observed a few times. V gene TRBV6-5 combines with J gene TRBJ1-5; no clear D. With 0 bases removed from V and 4 bases from J, the gap between germline ends came to 7 bases. Germline V lookup: CDR1 MNHEY, CDR2 SVGAGI. This CDR3 contains 14 residues. The DNA for the CDR3 is TGTGCCAGCAGTTACTCTCCCGCGAATCAGCCCCAGCATTTT. Translated: CASSYSPANQPQHF.

The CDR3 bases are TGTGCCAGCAAAACCAGGGGGTCTCTCGATGGCTACACCTTC. This encodes CASKTRGSLDGYTF. V usage is TRBV6-6 and J usage is TRBJ1-2; 7 nucleotides line up with TRBD1. Losses at the gene ends were 7 bases for V and 6 bases for J; bases not matched to a gene: 11. The CDR3 length is 14 residues. CDR1 MNHNY and CDR2 SVGAGI come from the germline V gene (reference sequence).

The CDR3 DNA reads TGCGCCAGCAGCCAAGAAGGGACTGAAGATACGCAGTATTTT. This sequence encodes CASSQEGTEDTQYF. The chain links TRBV4-1 to TRBJ2-3; TRBD2 is a possible D gene (6 bases). The CDR3 length is 14 residues. CDR1 MGHRA and CDR2 YSYEKL come from the germline V gene. V shed 0 bases and J shed 5 bases, with 9 bases lying between them.

The CDR3 DNA reads as TGCGCCAGCAGCTTGTCAGGAGGGGTTGCCTACGAGCAGTACTTC. As protein: CASSLSGGVAYEQYF. This sequence joins TRBV5-1 and TRBJ2-7, with D possibly TRBD2 on 6 matching bases. V was clipped by 1 base and J by 2 bases, with 13 bases between them. Germline V lookup: CDR1 SGHRS, CDR2 YFSETQ. The CDR3 totals 15 residues.

The chain couples TRBV5-6 to TRBJ2-5; possibly TRBD1 for D (6 bases). Germline values: CDR1 SGHDT, CDR2 YYEEEE. This CDR3 is 15 amino acids long. Trimming cost V 4 bases and J 2 bases, with 15 bases left between them. The CDR3, as DNA: TGTGCCAGCAGCACGAGGACAGAAGTACAAGAGACCCAGTACTTC. This codes for CASSTRTEVQETQYF.

This rearrangement joins TRBV30 to TRBJ2-7; D is perhaps TRBD2 (5 bases). This CDR3 is built from 15 residues. Per the germline V gene, CDR1 is GTSNPN and CDR2 is SVGIG (reference sequence). Trimming took off 3 bases at V and 4 bases at J, with 19 bases between the two ends. CDR3 DNA: TGTGCCTGGAGCGGAGGAAGGGAGCATTGGTACGAGCAGTACTTC. It specifies CAWSGGREHWYEQYF.

This chain joins TRBV6-5 and TRBJ1-5, with D possibly matching TRBD1 (5 bases). V lost 8 bases and J lost 3, with 11 bases in between. Germline loops: CDR1 MNHEY, CDR2 SVGAGI. The length of the CDR3 is 13 residues. CDR3 residues: CASSTADNQPQHF. CDR3 nucleotide sequence: TGTGCCAGCTCGACAGCAGACAATCAGCCCCAGCATTTT.

In its sample, this clone was seen once. The V call is TRBV6-1, the J call TRBJ1-6, with D maybe TRBD1 (6 bases). V dropped 0 bases and J dropped 10 bases, with 16 bases sitting between them. This CDR3 region has 16 residues. Germline V gives CDR1 MNHNS, CDR2 SASEGT. The CDR3 loop reads CASSEAGSGVLSPLHF. The CDR3 DNA follows: TGTGCCAGCAGTGAAGCGGGATCAGGGGTTCTGTCACCCCTCCACTTT.

The rearrangement links TRBV15 to TRBJ2-5; 7 bases match TRBD2. Germline trimming cut 2 bases from V and 4 bases from J; bases unmatched to any gene: 10. The CDR3 is 16 amino acids. Looked up from germline, CDR1 is LNHNV and CDR2 is YYDKDF (reference sequence). In nucleotides, the CDR3 is TGTGCCACCAGCAGAATATCCGGGGAGGGCCGAGAGACCCAGTACTTC. Translated, it gives CATSRISGEGRETQYF.

The rearrangement joins TRBV11-2 to TRBJ2-3; D is possibly TRBD1 (5 bases). Germline V gene sequence: CDR1 SGHAT, CDR2 FQNNGV. V lost 0 bases, J lost 1 base, and 8 bases lay in between. The CDR3 is 15 amino acids. The CDR3 nucleotides are TGTGCCAGCAGCTTAGATCAAGGGGGCACAGATACGCAGTATTTT. Translation gives CASSLDQGGTDTQYF.

This chain connects TRBV5-6 to TRBJ2-3, with 7 bases fitting TRBD1. Unmatched junction bases numbered 13, after V lost 2 bases and J lost 4 bases. Germline assignment: CDR1 SGHDT and CDR2 YYEEEE. The CDR3 length is 17 residues. CDR3 in amino acids: CASSFQGGQVFPDTQYF. The CDR3 coding sequence is TGTGCCAGCAGCTTTCAGGGTGGACAGGTGTTTCCAGATACGCAGTATTTT. The full variable domain, with the rest looked up from reference TRBV5-6 and TRBJ2-3, is DAGVTQSPTHLIKTRGQQVTLRCSPKSGHDTVSWYQQALGQGPQFIFQYYEEEERQRGNFPDRFSGHQFPNYSSELNVNALLLGDSALYLCASSFQGGQVFPDTQYFGPGTRLTVL.

The chain combines TRBV25-1 with TRBJ2-2; TRBD1 matches 7 bases. Germline V gene sequence: CDR1 MGHDK, CDR2 SYGVNS. This CDR3 spans 14 amino acids. Trimming at V came to 8 bases and at J to 1 base, leaving 4 bases not matched to a gene. Written as DNA, the CDR3 is TGTGCCAGCCAAAGGACAGGGAACACCGGGGAGCTGTTTTTT. It specifies CASQRTGNTGELFF.

The sample holds a few counts of this clone. The rearrangement uses TRBV2 and TRBJ1-4; 7 nucleotides align to TRBD1. In germline, CDR1 is SNHLY, CDR2 FYNNEI. This CDR3 spans 16 amino acids. Losses at the gene ends were 5 bases for V and 0 bases for J; bases not matched to a gene: 6. CDR3 bases: TGTGCCAGCAGTAGGGACAGTCCCGCAACTAATGAAAAACTGTTTTTT. It encodes CASSRDSPATNEKLFF.

The rearrangement links TRBV10-1 to TRBJ2-1, with D possibly TRBD2 on 5 matching bases. Trimming took 5 bases from V and 7 from J, leaving 15 bases between them. Germline V gene lookup returns CDR1 WNHNN and CDR2 SYGVQD (reference sequence). The CDR3 has 14 amino acids. Here the CDR3 reads CASSSTHGVNEQFF. The CDR3 region has the DNA TGCGCCAGCAGTTCGACTCACGGGGTGAATGAGCAGTTCTTC.

The chain carries TRBV2 and TRBJ1-1; D ambiguous. V lost 6 bases and J lost 7, with 15 bases in between. Germline V lookup: CDR1 SNHLY, CDR2 FYNNEI. The CDR3 covers 13 residues. CDR3 in DNA: TGTGCCAGCAGCAAAGAGGAGGTCTTTGAAGCTTTCTTT. It specifies CASSKEEVFEAFF.

This chain joins TRBV12-5 and TRBJ2-7, with D possibly being TRBD1 (6 bases). Per the germline V gene, CDR1 is LGHNT and CDR2 is FRNRAP. The CDR3 runs 15 residues. V was trimmed by 3 bases and J by 2 bases, leaving 14 bases between them. The DNA of the CDR3 is TGTGCTAGTGGTTTAGATACAGGGTATCCCTACGAGCAGTACTTC. It codes for CASGLDTGYPYEQYF.

The chain is built from TRBV28 and TRBJ2-6; a possible D gene is TRBD2 (5 bases). Germline V gives CDR1 MDHEN, CDR2 SYDVKM. Deletions cut 0 bases from V and 1 base from J, with 10 bases between. The CDR3 runs 17 residues. CDR3 DNA sequence: TGTGCCAGCAGTTTATGGCTCGGGGTGTCTGGGGCCAACGTCCTGACTTTC. It specifies CASSLWLGVSGANVLTF.

The J gene is TRBJ1-4, the V gene TRBV27; D is perhaps TRBD1 (5 bases). The V end lost 1 base, the J end lost 8 bases, and 14 bases lay between the germline ends. CDR1 MNHEY and CDR2 SMNVEV come from the germline V gene (reference sequence). This CDR3 is built from 15 residues. The CDR3 bases are TGTGCCAGCAGTTTATTGGGGGGGTCGGGGGAAAAACTGTTTTTT. As protein: CASSLLGGSGEKLFF.

The chain recombines TRBV6-6 with TRBJ2-2, with no clear D. Trimming cost V 2 bases and J 3 bases, with 10 bases left between them. Germline V gene sequence: CDR1 MNHNY, CDR2 SVGAGI (reference sequence). The CDR3 length is 15 residues. The DNA for the CDR3 is TGTGCCAGCAGTTACGCGGCATCATACACCGGGGAGCTGTTTTTT. Translation: CASSYAASYTGELFF.

The V gene is TRBV27, the J gene TRBJ1-2; tentatively, D is TRBD1 (5 bases). Germline CDR1 MNHEY, CDR2 SMNVEV (reference sequence). V lost 6 bases to trimming and J lost 8 bases, with 13 bases between them. The CDR3 is made up of 12 amino acids. Written as DNA, the CDR3 is TGTGCCAGCAGCCAGAGGGGAGGGGGCTACACCTTC. It is translated as CASSQRGGGYTF.

V gene TRBV5-5 combines with J gene TRBJ2-7, with D unclear. V was cut by 0 bases and J by 6 bases, with 13 bases left in between. The V gene's germline CDR1 is SGHKS and CDR2 YYEKEE (reference sequence). The CDR3 runs to 14 residues. In nucleotides, the CDR3 is TGTGCCAGCAGCTTGGACAGCCTTTTGGGCGAGCAGTACTTC. It specifies CASSLDSLLGEQYF.

Only one count was recorded for this clone. The rearrangement joins TRBV10-3 to TRBJ2-1, with D unresolved. In germline, CDR1 is ENHRY, CDR2 SYGVKD. CDR3 length: 11 residues. Deletions cut 8 bases from V and 10 bases from J, with 12 bases between. CDR3 DNA sequence: TGTGCCATCTCCAGTAACGGGGAGCAGTTCTTC. It codes for CAISSNGEQFF.

This clone was seen a single time. The chain is built from TRBV4-1 and TRBJ1-5, with unresolved D. The germline CDR1 and CDR2 sequences are MGHRA and YSYEKL. V was cut by 1 base and J by 1 base, with 8 bases left in between. The length of the CDR3 is 15 residues. CDR3: CASSQVSTSNQPQHF. The DNA for the CDR3 is TGCGCCAGCAGCCAAGTTTCTACCAGCAATCAGCCCCAGCATTTT.